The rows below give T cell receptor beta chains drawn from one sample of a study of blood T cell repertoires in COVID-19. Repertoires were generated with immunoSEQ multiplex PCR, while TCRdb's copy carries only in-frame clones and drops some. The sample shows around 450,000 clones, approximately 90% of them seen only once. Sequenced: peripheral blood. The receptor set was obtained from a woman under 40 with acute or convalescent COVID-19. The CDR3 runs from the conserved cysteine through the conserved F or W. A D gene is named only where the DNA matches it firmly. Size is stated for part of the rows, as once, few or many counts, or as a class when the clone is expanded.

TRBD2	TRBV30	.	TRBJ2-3	CAWSDGGAGDTQYF	TGTGCCTGGAGTGACGGGGGGGCCGGAGATACGCAGTATTTT
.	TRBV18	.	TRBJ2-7	CASSPGRQFGEQYF	TGTGCCAGCTCACCGGGAAGACAGTTCGGCGAGCAGTACTTC
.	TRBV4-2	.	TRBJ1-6	CASSQINTGIYNSPLHF	TGTGCCAGCAGCCAAATCAACACAGGGATCTATAATTCACCCCTCCACTTT
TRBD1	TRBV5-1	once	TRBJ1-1	CASKGAPVNTEAFF	TGCGCCAGCAAGGGGGCACCTGTGAACACTGAAGCTTTCTTT
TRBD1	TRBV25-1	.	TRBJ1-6	CASSEFVTGENSPLHF	TGTGCCAGCAGTGAATTTGTTACAGGGGAAAATTCACCCCTCCACTTT
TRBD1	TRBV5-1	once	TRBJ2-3	CASRSTGDNRFLSNTDTQYF	TGCGCCAGCAGGTCAACAGGGGACAATAGGTTCCTCAGTAACACAGATACGCAGTATTTT
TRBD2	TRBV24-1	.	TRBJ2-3	CATSDSGVTSGHSTDTQYF	TGTGCCACCAGTGATTCAGGGGTGACTAGCGGCCATAGCACAGATACGCAGTATTTT
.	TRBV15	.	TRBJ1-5	CATSKGDSNQPQHF	TGTGCCACCAGCAAAGGAGACAGCAATCAGCCCCAGCATTTT
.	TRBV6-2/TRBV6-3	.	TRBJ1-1	CASSYSGGNTEAFF	TGTGCCAGCAGTTACTCTGGCGGAAACACTGAAGCTTTCTTT
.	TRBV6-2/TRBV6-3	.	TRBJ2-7	CASSYPRTGTDYEQYF	TGTGCCAGCAGTTACCCCCGGACCGGGACTGACTACGAGCAGTACTTC
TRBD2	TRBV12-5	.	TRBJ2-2	CASGLFSGRTGELFF	TGTGCTAGTGGTTTGTTTAGCGGGAGGACCGGGGAGCTGTTTTTT
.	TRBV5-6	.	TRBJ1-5	CASSYRFGGRNQPQHF	TGTGCCAGCAGCTATCGATTCGGGGGTCGCAATCAGCCCCAGCATTTT
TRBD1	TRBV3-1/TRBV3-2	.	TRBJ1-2	CASSLGQGTNYGYTF	TGTGCCAGCAGCCTCGGACAGGGCACTAACTATGGCTACACCTTC
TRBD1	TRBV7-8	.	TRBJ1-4	CASSLETRGLINEKLFF	TGTGCCAGCAGCTTAGAAACCAGGGGGCTGATTAATGAAAAACTGTTTTTT
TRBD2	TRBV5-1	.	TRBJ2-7	CASTKTSGGDEQYF	TGCGCCAGCACAAAGACTAGCGGGGGTGACGAGCAGTACTTC
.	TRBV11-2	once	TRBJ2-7	CASSWWQAGSSYEQYF	TGTGCCAGCAGCTGGTGGCAAGCGGGTAGCTCCTACGAGCAGTACTTC
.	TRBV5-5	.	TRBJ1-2	CASSPGANQGWYGYTF	TGTGCCAGCAGCCCTGGGGCCAACCAGGGTTGGTATGGCTACACCTTC
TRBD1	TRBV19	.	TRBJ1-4	CASSIGQGGPEKLFF	TGTGCCAGTAGTATCGGACAGGGAGGACCCGAAAAACTGTTTTTT
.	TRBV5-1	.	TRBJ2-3	CASSLETIADTQYF	TGCGCCAGCAGCTTGGAAACTATTGCAGATACGCAGTATTTT
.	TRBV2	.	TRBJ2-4	CASSEFSSNIQYF	TGTGCCAGCAGTGAATTTTCCTCGAACATTCAGTACTTC
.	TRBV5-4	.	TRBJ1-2	CASSFVEDYGYTF	TGTGCCAGCAGCTTTGTTGAGGACTATGGCTACACCTTC
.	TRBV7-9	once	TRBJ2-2	CAITAANTGELFF	TGTGCCATAACGGCGGCGAACACCGGGGAGCTGTTTTTT
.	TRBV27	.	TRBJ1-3	CASSAGNTIYF	TGTGCCAGCAGCGCTGGAAACACCATATATTTT
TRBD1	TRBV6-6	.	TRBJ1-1	CASSYSNRGLVEAFF	TGTGCCAGCAGTTACTCGAACAGGGGGCTGGTTGAAGCTTTCTTT
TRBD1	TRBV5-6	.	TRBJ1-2	CASSTLTGVNYGYTF	TGTGCCAGCAGCACACTGACAGGGGTTAACTATGGCTACACCTTC
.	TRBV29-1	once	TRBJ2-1	CSVQVHLEQFF	TGCAGCGTTCAGGTCCACTTGGAGCAGTTCTTC
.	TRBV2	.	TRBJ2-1	CASSVLSVNEQFF	TGTGCCAGCAGTGTTTTATCCGTCAATGAGCAGTTCTTC
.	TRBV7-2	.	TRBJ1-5	CASSQRTASNQPQHF	TGTGCCAGCAGCCAGAGGACAGCTAGCAATCAGCCCCAGCATTTT
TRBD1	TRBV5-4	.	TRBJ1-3	CASSLPGQGLGNTIYF	TGTGCCAGCAGCCTACCGGGACAGGGCCTGGGAAACACCATATATTTT
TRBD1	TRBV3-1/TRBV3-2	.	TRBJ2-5	CASSRPGTGGGSFETQYF	TGTGCCAGCAGCCGACCGGGGACAGGGGGCGGATCTTTTGAGACCCAGTACTTC
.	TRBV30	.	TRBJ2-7	CAWSRAEGMAYEQYF	TGTGCCTGGAGTAGAGCGGAGGGAATGGCCTACGAGCAGTACTTC
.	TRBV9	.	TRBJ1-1	CASSVGQIGDTEAFF	TGTGCCAGCAGCGTTGGCCAGATTGGTGACACTGAAGCTTTCTTT
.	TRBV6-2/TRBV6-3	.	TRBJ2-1	CASSLSGYHEQFF	TGTGCCAGCAGTCTATCCGGGTACCATGAGCAGTTCTTC
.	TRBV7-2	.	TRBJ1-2	CASSSPVRRGYGYTF	TGTGCCAGCAGTTCTCCCGTGAGACGCGGCTATGGCTACACCTTC
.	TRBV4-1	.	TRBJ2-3	CASSQASTTDTQYF	TGCGCCAGCAGCCAAGCTAGCACCACAGATACGCAGTATTTT
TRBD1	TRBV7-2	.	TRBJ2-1	CASSYRGLDEQFF	TGTGCCAGCAGCTACAGGGGGCTGGATGAGCAGTTCTTC
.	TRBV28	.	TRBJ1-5	CASSFIVLRPGQPQHF	TGTGCCAGCAGTTTTATTGTTCTCCGCCCGGGTCAGCCCCAGCATTTT
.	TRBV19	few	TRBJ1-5	CASRDEQGLPNQPQHF	TGTGCCAGTAGGGACGAACAGGGATTGCCCAATCAGCCCCAGCATTTT
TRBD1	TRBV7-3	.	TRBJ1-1	CASSPGTALRLNTEAFF	TGTGCCAGCAGCCCCGGGACAGCTTTACGTCTGAACACTGAAGCTTTCTTT
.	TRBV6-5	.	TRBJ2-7	CASSDTGSEQYF	TGTGCCAGCAGCGATACAGGGTCCGAGCAGTACTTC
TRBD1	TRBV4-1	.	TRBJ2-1	CASSQGDRLYNEQFF	TGCGCCAGCAGCCAGGGGGACAGGTTATACAATGAGCAGTTCTTC
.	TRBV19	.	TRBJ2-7	CASSFALTYEQYF	TGTGCCAGTAGTTTTGCACTTACCTACGAGCAGTACTTC
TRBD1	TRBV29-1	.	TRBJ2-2	CSVWTGAGELFF	TGCAGCGTGTGGACAGGCGCCGGGGAGCTGTTTTTT
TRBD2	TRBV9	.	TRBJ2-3	CASGAFGASGGIDTQYF	TGTGCCAGCGGAGCGTTCGGGGCTAGCGGGGGAATTGATACGCAGTATTTT
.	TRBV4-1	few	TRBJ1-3	CASSPTPGVSGNTIYF	TGCGCCAGCAGCCCAACTCCGGGGGTCTCTGGAAACACCATATATTTT
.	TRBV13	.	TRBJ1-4	CASSLEPRATNEKLFF	TGTGCCAGCAGCTTAGAGCCCCGGGCAACTAATGAAAAACTGTTTTTT
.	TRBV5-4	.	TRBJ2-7	CASSLVGGYEQYF	TGTGCCAGCAGCTTGGTGGGGGGCTACGAGCAGTACTTC
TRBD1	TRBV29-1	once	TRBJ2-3	CSVTGGVADTQYF	TGCAGCGTTACAGGGGGAGTCGCAGATACGCAGTATTTT
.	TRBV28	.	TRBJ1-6	CASSSLGQDYSPLHF	TGTGCCAGCAGTTCGCTGGGGCAGGATTATTCACCCCTCCACTTT
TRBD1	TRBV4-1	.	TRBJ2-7	CASSPIFGQGVHEQYF	TGCGCCAGCAGCCCGATCTTCGGACAGGGGGTCCACGAGCAGTACTTC
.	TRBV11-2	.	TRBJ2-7	CASSLGEGIEQYF	TGTGCCAGCAGCTTAGGTGAGGGTATCGAGCAGTACTTC
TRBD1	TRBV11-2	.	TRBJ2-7	CASSPIGRGYYEQYF	TGTGCCAGCAGCCCAATAGGCAGGGGGTACTACGAGCAGTACTTC
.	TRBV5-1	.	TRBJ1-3	CASSLGIDGDSGNTIYF	TGCGCCAGCAGCTTGGGCATCGACGGAGACTCTGGAAACACCATATATTTT
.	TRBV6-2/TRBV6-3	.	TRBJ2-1	CASSFDLVASDEQFF	TGTGCCAGCAGTTTCGACTTGGTGGCTAGCGATGAGCAGTTCTTC
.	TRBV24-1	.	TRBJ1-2	CATGDKGGYTF	TGTGCCACCGGGGACAAGGGTGGCTACACCTTC
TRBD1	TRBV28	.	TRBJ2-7	CASFRDRVGEQYF	TGTGCCAGTTTCCGGGACAGGGTAGGCGAGCAGTACTTC
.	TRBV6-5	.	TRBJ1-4	CASSPQGTTNEKLFF	TGTGCCAGCAGTCCACAGGGAACTACTAATGAAAAACTGTTTTTT